This T cell receptor beta chain originates from a study of T cells in Graves' hyperthyroidism and ophthalmopathy (dated by TCRdb to the late 2010s). Study-level background: Peripheral blood was collected at initial diagnosis, before any treatment. To identify distinguishing TCR V-J signatures, a discovery cohort of around 98 patients was used, comprising some 45 with Graves' ophthalmopathy and some 57 with stable Graves' hyperthyroidism. An independent validation cohort of fewer than 20 hyperthyroidism patients and approximately 17 patients who later progressed to ophthalmopathy tested prospective prediction of ophthalmopathy. The 80 to 100 discovery patients were randomly divided into training and test sets at a 7:3 ratio. In addition, the study compared T-cell repertoires in thyroid tissue and in blood from roughly 6 Graves' hyperthyroidism patients. Following sampling, methimazole starting at 30 mg daily was given to hyperthyroidism patients, and high-dose intravenous methylprednisolone was given to ophthalmopathy patients. TCR Vbeta CDR3 sequencing of approximately 140 peripheral blood samples (approximately 44 ophthalmopathy, 75 hyperthyroidism and 17 progressor patients) is reported in the paper. Results and caveats for the whole study, not just this receptor: In validation, the model predicted progression to ophthalmopathy with 65% to 71% sensitivity and about 73% specificity, a median of about six months before onset. Blood samples also contained most of the expanded thyroid clonotypes (frequency above 0.001), which suggests that blood repertoires may reflect thyroid immune responses. No statistical method was used to set the sample size in advance, and investigators knew the group allocation. A 13 V-J signature model separated ophthalmopathy from stable hyperthyroidism, with around 88% sensitivity and 81.08% specificity in cross-validation and 80%/75% in testing.

A remark on this clonotype: Its antigen is unknown. Base-call qualities are not available, and no considerably larger clone is one nucleotide away.

Graves' hyperthyroidism was defined as stable when no progression to ophthalmopathy occurred over 18 months of follow-up. Hyperthyroidism patients were newly diagnosed, with disease duration under 2 months, and aged 18 to 65 years. Patients with uncontrolled infections, other autoimmune diseases, pregnancy or lactation were excluded. Diagnoses relied on clinical symptoms, serum thyroxine and TRAb, thyroid ultrasound and orbital computed tomography. PBMCs were isolated from 10 ml of fresh peripheral blood by Ficoll-Paque density gradient centrifugation. Total RNA was extracted using Trizol reagent, and RNA quality was assessed on an Agilent 2100 Bioanalyzer. TCR beta CDR3 regions were amplified from RNA transcripts. The TCR CDR3 was subjected to a first round of RT-PCR using the HTBI primer set and the Qiagen OneStep RT-PCR kit. The libraries were constructed in a second round of multiplex PCR and then size-selected and purified. Libraries were sequenced paired-end with 100 bp reads on an Illumina HiSeq2000. The original methods were these. Raw data were processed with SOAPnuke, discarding reads with adapters, uncalled bases, mean Phred below 15, or no exact constant-primer or identifier match. COPE v1.2.5 was used to merge high-quality paired reads, and clonotypes were defined as unique nucleotide sequences. Clonotypes were aligned to IMGT TRBV, TRBD and TRBJ reference segments using MiTCR v1.1. The analysis was restricted to V-J combinations with a frequency above 0.0001, which together covered about 99% of the repertoires. The TCS score was defined as the ratio of F50 (clonal expansion) to E x V (chaos), calculated using BLOSUM62-based TCRdist between CDR3 peptides within each V-J. Welch's t-statistics and random forest reduced roughly 540 V-J features to roughly 13, which were used in a naive Bayes classifier (R e1071). In TCRdb, the public reads were trimmed at Q25 with fastp and aligned with MiXCR, with productive beta chains retained. Each entry is one CDR3 protein sequence, shown with its most common DNA and genes. These V and J calls originate from TCRdb's pipeline instead of the authors' own analysis. Present in this sample are around 190,000 distinct CDR3 sequences, about a sixth of which were seen just once. The ten largest clones capture about 56% of the sample.

CDR1 and CDR2 are drawn from the germline V gene: SGHDT, YYEEEE. V is clipped by 2 bases and J by 6 bases, and the sequence between their germline boundaries is 13 bases long. Its CDR3 holds 14 amino acids, cysteine through phenylalanine. Only the CDR3 DNA stays, 42 bases, in frame from base 1. Sequencing was performed on blood. This TCR came from a woman in her forties or fifties with Graves' hyperthyroidism. The chain couples TRBV5-6 to TRBJ2-3; TRBD2 might be the D gene, on 5 matching bases. The CDR3 in this case is CASSLSAAEDTQYF. The base sequence is TGTGCCAGCAGCTTATCAGCGGCTGAGGATACGCAGTATTTT. When the CDR3 is completed using the reference TRBV5-6 and TRBJ2-3 genes on either side, the full variable domain is DAGVTQSPTHLIKTRGQQVTLRCSPKSGHDTVSWYQQALGQGPQFIFQYYEEEERQRGNFPDRFSGHQFPNYSSELNVNALLLGDSALYLCASSLSAAEDTQYFGPGTRLTVL.